The next 26 T cell receptor beta chains were all read from a single sample in a study of blood T cell repertoires in COVID-19. Sequenced by immunoSEQ multiplex PCR; TCRdb stores in-frame clones only, minus some. The repertoire has 180,000 or so clones, roughly 82% of them found once; the top ten carry approximately 9.1%. Sequencing was done on a sample of peripheral blood. These receptors all stem from a woman between 65 and 79 years old with acute or convalescent COVID-19.

The V gene is TRBV4-3, the J gene TRBJ2-5; 8 bases are a match to TRBD1. V lost 1 base, J lost 3 bases, and 1 base stayed unmatched. CDR1 and CDR2 from the germline V gene are LGHNA and YSLEER. The CDR3 spans 14 residues. CDR3 nucleotide sequence: TGCGCCAGCAGCCAAGGGGACAGGAAAGAGACCCAGTACTTC. It is translated as CASSQGDRKETQYF.

This clone was observed a handful of times. The gene calls are TRBV10-3 and TRBJ2-1; 10 bases are shared with TRBD2. The CDR3 runs to 16 residues. Trimming took 4 bases from V and 4 from J; bases not matched to a gene: 7. Germline V lookup: CDR1 ENHRY, CDR2 SYGVKD. The CDR3 bases are TGTGCCATCAGTGGCTCTAGCGGGGGCGTATACAATGAGCAGTTCTTC. Translation gives CAISGSSGGVYNEQFF.

The V and J genes are TRBV25-1 and TRBJ2-1, with D possibly TRBD2 on 5 matching bases. Germline V gene sequence: CDR1 MGHDK, CDR2 SYGVNS. This CDR3 comprises 11 residues. V lost 5 bases and J lost 13, with 12 bases in between. CDR3 sequence: CASSLASSQFF. CDR3 bases: TGTGCCAGCAGTCTGGCTAGCTCTCAGTTCTTC.

The chain joins TRBV11-2 to TRBJ2-5, with D possibly being TRBD2 (6 bases). The germline V gene encodes CDR1 SGHAT and CDR2 FQNNGV. The V gene lost 1 base and the J gene lost 5 bases, with 14 bases spanning the gap. The CDR3 contains 15 residues. The CDR3 protein is CASSLGWRDGETQYF. For the CDR3, the DNA is TGTGCCAGCAGCTTAGGGTGGCGGGATGGTGAGACCCAGTACTTC. Variable domain in full (rest from reference TRBV11-2 and TRBJ2-5): EAGVAQSPRYKIIEKRQSVAFWCNPISGHATLYWYQQILGQGPKLLIQFQNNGVVDDSQLPKDRFSAERLKGVDSTLKIQPAKLEDSAVYLCASSLGWRDGETQYFGPGTRLLVL.

The J gene is TRBJ2-2, the V gene TRBV27; the D gene is possibly TRBD2 (5 bases). The V end was cut by 1 base, the J end by 6 bases, with 21 bases between. CDR1 MNHEY and CDR2 SMNVEV come from the germline V gene (reference sequence). This CDR3 has 18 residues. CDR3 sequence reads: CASSLFTPPLASAGELFF. CDR3 coding DNA: TGTGCCAGCAGTTTATTCACCCCCCCTCTAGCTTCGGCCGGGGAGCTGTTTTTT.

CDR3 sequence (DNA): TGTGCCTGGAGTAGACAGGGTACAAACTATGGCTACACCTTC. This gives the protein CAWSRQGTNYGYTF. This chain connects TRBV30 to TRBJ1-2; 7 bases fit TRBD1. Looked up from germline, CDR1 is GTSNPN and CDR2 is SVGIG (reference sequence). V lost 2 bases, J lost 2 bases, and 5 bases stayed unmatched. The CDR3 is 14 residues long.

This chain connects TRBV28 to TRBJ2-5, with D maybe TRBD2 (6 bases). Deletions cut 4 bases from V and 1 base from J, with 10 bases between. CDR1 is MDHEN, CDR2 SYDVKM, per germline. The CDR3 sequence is 14 residues long. The CDR3 DNA follows: TGTGCCAGCAGTTCTACCGGGGGCCAAGAGACCCAGTACTTC. This codes for CASSSTGGQETQYF.

The chain couples TRBV5-4 to TRBJ1-3, with a possible D match to TRBD1 (5 bases). Germline-derived CDR1 and CDR2 are SGHNT and YYREEE (reference sequence). Trimming took 0 bases from V and 3 from J, leaving 16 bases between them. CDR3 length: 17 residues. The DNA for the CDR3 is TGTGCCAGCAGCTTGGGCGGCGGGGGAATAGGTGGAAACACCATATATTTT. Its translation is CASSLGGGGIGGNTIYF.

V and J are TRBV15 and TRBJ1-5, with D perhaps TRBD1 (6 bases). The V gene's germline CDR1 is LNHNV and CDR2 YYDKDF (reference sequence). V shed 0 bases and J shed 4 bases, with 19 bases lying between them. CDR3 length: 18 residues. CDR3 bases: TGTGCCACCAGCAGAGATTCAAACACAGGGTCAGGAAATCAGCCCCAGCATTTT. Translation: CATSRDSNTGSGNQPQHF.

The V call is TRBV28, the J call TRBJ2-3; 7 bases agree with TRBD1. Germline V CDR1 and CDR2: MDHEN, SYDVKM. The CDR3 has 15 residues. Trimming removed 3 bases from V and 4 bases from J; junction bases left unmatched: 7. DNA of the CDR3: TGTGCCAGCAGTTTGGGGAGAACAGGGGCAGATACGCAGTATTTT. Its translation is CASSLGRTGADTQYF.

This clone was seen only a few times. CDR3 loop: CASSPHQVGHEQYF. As DNA, the CDR3 is TGTGCCAGCAGTCCCCATCAGGTCGGCCACGAGCAGTACTTC. This rearrangement joins TRBV28 to TRBJ2-7, with no clear D. The germline gives CDR1 MDHEN, CDR2 SYDVKM. The CDR3 covers 14 residues. With 5 bases removed from V and 5 bases from J, the gap between germline ends came to 16 bases.

The chain carries TRBV28 and TRBJ1-1; TRBD1 aligns across 7 bases. The length of the CDR3 is 13 residues. CDR1 is MDHEN, CDR2 SYDVKM, per germline. V was pared by 6 bases and J by 11 bases, with 12 bases of the junction left unmatched. This CDR3 is CASRPNRGWNAFF. CDR3 in DNA: TGTGCCAGCAGACCAAACAGGGGATGGAATGCTTTCTTT.

V usage is TRBV7-2 and J usage is TRBJ1-2; weak D call: TRBD1 (6 bases). CDR3 length equals 15 residues. The V gene lost 3 bases and the J gene lost 1 base, with 12 bases spanning the gap. Germline V CDR1 and CDR2: SGHTA, FQGNSA. CDR3 protein: CASSLTGLFNYGYTF. The CDR3 nucleotides read TGTGCCAGCAGCTTGACAGGCCTCTTTAACTATGGCTACACCTTC.

The chain joins TRBV11-2 to TRBJ2-5, with D possibly TRBD1 on 6 matching bases. The germline V gene encodes CDR1 SGHAT and CDR2 FQNNGV. This CDR3 region has 13 residues. V gave up 5 bases and J gave up 9 bases, with 16 bases separating them. In DNA, the CDR3 is TGTGCCAGCAGCGACTTCCAGGGGTTGGCCCAGTACTTC. This gives the protein CASSDFQGLAQYF.

This chain joins TRBV27 and TRBJ1-1, with a possible D match to TRBD1 (5 bases). CDR3 length: 15 residues. V lost 2 bases, J lost 6 bases, and 16 bases lay in between. Germline V CDR1 and CDR2: MNHEY, SMNVEV (reference sequence). The CDR3 spells CASSLDTRERAEAFF. The CDR3 DNA sequence: TGTGCCAGCAGTTTAGATACCAGGGAGCGGGCTGAAGCTTTCTTT.

V gene TRBV5-4 combines with J gene TRBJ1-5; D call uncertain. V lost 3 bases to trimming and J lost 0 bases, with 7 bases between them. The CDR3 contains 14 residues. Germline-derived CDR1 and CDR2 are SGHNT and YYREEE (reference sequence). In DNA form, the CDR3 reads TGTGCCAGCAGCTCGAGTGGTAGCAATCAGCCCCAGCATTTT. Protein sequence: CASSSSGSNQPQHF.

The CDR3: CASSLTRPEKLFF. The CDR3 bases are TGTGCCAGCAGTTTAACGCGGCCAGAAAAACTGTTTTTT. V gene TRBV12-3 or TRBV12-4 combines with J gene TRBJ1-4, with D uncertain. This CDR3 region has 13 residues. V was trimmed by 2 bases and J by 8 bases, leaving 9 bases between them.

In this sample, this clone turned up once. This chain links TRBV7-2 with TRBJ1-2; TRBD1 matches 10 bases. Trimming at V came to 4 bases and at J to 5 bases, leaving 1 base not matched to a gene. Germline-derived CDR1 and CDR2 are SGHTA and FQGNSA. This CDR3 contains 13 residues. The CDR3 DNA sequence: TGTGCCAGCAGCTCGGGACAGGGGTATGGCTACACCTTC. It specifies CASSSGQGYGYTF.

The V gene is TRBV30, the J gene TRBJ1-5, with a tentative D call TRBD1 (5 bases). The ends were cut back, 1 base at V and 11 bases at J, with 18 bases in the middle. The CDR3 spans 14 residues. Per germline, CDR1 GTSNPN and CDR2 SVGIG (reference sequence). The CDR3 DNA reads TGTGCCTGGAGTGCAGACAGATTAATCAGGGCCCAGCATTTT. This codes for CAWSADRLIRAQHF.

The gene calls are TRBV30 and TRBJ2-3; a possible D gene is TRBD1 (5 bases). CDR3 length: 15 residues. Trimming shortened V by 2 bases and J by 0 bases, and 12 bases separated the two germline ends. Germline V gene data show CDR1 as GTSNPN and CDR2 as SVGIG (reference sequence). The CDR3 reads CAWSPGQGSTDTQYF. The CDR3 DNA is TGTGCCTGGAGTCCCGGGCAGGGTAGCACAGATACGCAGTATTTT.

The table lists this clone with a count of one. The chain recombines TRBV6-6 with TRBJ2-3; 14 nucleotides agree with TRBD2. The trim removed 5 bases at V and 6 bases at J, leaving 4 bases unmatched. The CDR3 runs 15 residues. CDR1 and CDR2 from the germline V gene are MNHNY and SVGAGI (reference sequence). The CDR3 loop is CASSKGLAGVDTQYF. The CDR3 bases are TGTGCCAGCAGTAAGGGACTAGCGGGAGTCGATACGCAGTATTTT.

A word on this clone: An end of the junction differs from the germline gene, which may be a read error. Here the CDR3 reads CASNQGRGSYNEQFF. CDR3 bases: TGTGCCAGCAACCAAGGACGGGGGAGTTACAATGAGCAGTTCTTC. The V and J genes are TRBV3-1 (or the pseudogene TRBV3-2) and TRBJ2-1; the D gene is possibly TRBD2 (6 bases). The germline gives CDR1 LGHDT, CDR2 YNNKEL (reference sequence). The length of the CDR3 is 15 residues.

This clone was seen a few times. At one boundary the junction diverges from the germline segment, which might be a read error. V is TRBV28 and J is TRBJ2-7; 12 positions match TRBD2. The CDR3 totals 13 residues. From germline, CDR1 is MDHEN and CDR2 SYDVKM. The CDR3: CASYRLAGDPPHF. CDR3 nucleotides: TGTGCCAGCTACAGACTAGCGGGAGATCCGCCCCACTTC. Full variable domain (outside the CDR3, taken from reference TRBV28 and TRBJ2-7): DVKVTQSSRYLVKRTGEKVFLECVQDMDHENMFWYRQDPGLGLRLIYFSYDVKMKEKGDIPEGYSVSREKKERFSLILESASTNQTSMYLCASYRLAGDPPHFGPGTRLTVT.

The rearrangement uses TRBV20-1 and TRBJ2-1, with 9 bases aligning to TRBD2. The CDR3 has 14 residues. The V and J ends lost 3 bases and 8 bases, in that order; junction bases with no gene match: 8. Germline CDR1 and CDR2: DFQATT and SNEGSKA (reference sequence). CDR3 DNA: TGCAGTGCTAGTCAGGCGGGAGGGCCGGATGAGCAGTTCTTC. Its protein product is CSASQAGGPDEQFF.

This clone has only a few counts. J is TRBJ2-1 and V is TRBV27; 9 nucleotides line up with TRBD2. This CDR3 region has 16 residues. The germline V gene has CDR1 MNHEY and CDR2 SMNVEV (reference sequence). The ends lost 1 base at V and 4 bases at J; junction bases unmatched: 5. The CDR3 spells CASSLWASGVYNEQFF. CDR3 bases: TGTGCCAGCAGTTTATGGGCTAGCGGGGTTTACAATGAGCAGTTCTTC.

The chain recombines TRBV5-1 with TRBJ2-1; D remains ambiguous. The germline CDR1 and CDR2 sequences are SGHRS and YFSETQ. Deletions cut 2 bases from V and 3 bases from J, with 12 bases between. The CDR3 is made up of 15 amino acids. The CDR3 loop is CASSFGPTNYNEQFF. The CDR3 DNA follows: TGCGCCAGCAGCTTTGGGCCTACGAACTACAATGAGCAGTTCTTC.